These 26 T cell receptor beta chains originate from one sample sequenced in a study of monozygotic twins with inflammatory bowel disease. TCRdb reworked the 5' RACE reads into one entry per CDR3 protein, no DNA. Its clone listing holds fewer than 200,000 distinct CDR3 sequences. The sequencing sample was made of blood. All receptors derive from a human donor with ulcerative colitis or Crohn's disease, or a healthy co-twin of an affected twin (not recorded which).

The chain uses TRBV20-1 and TRBJ2-3; TCRdb lists TRBD1, though no DNA is available to test this call. The length of the CDR3 is 14 residues. Germline CDR1 reads DFQATT; CDR2 reads SNEGSKA (reference sequence). The CDR3 sequence is CSAPTGFWPDTQYF.

The chain joins TRBV12-3 or TRBV12-4 to TRBJ2-5; the TCRdb call, TRBD1, lacks DNA for checking. The CDR3 runs 14 residues. The CDR3 protein is CASTRTGGLQTQYF.

The chain links TRBV27 to TRBJ2-1; TCRdb gives TRBD2 as the D gene, but with no DNA this cannot be confirmed. Germline V CDR1 and CDR2: MNHEY, SMNVEV (reference sequence). The CDR3 runs 15 residues. CDR3 protein: CASSLSSGAYNEQFF.

This chain links TRBV29-1 with TRBJ1-2. This CDR3 contains 12 residues. Per germline, CDR1 SQVTM and CDR2 ANQGSEA. Here the CDR3 reads CSVETAVFGYTF.

This chain links TRBV20-1 with TRBJ2-1; TCRdb's D gene call, TRBD1, goes unchecked for lack of DNA. This CDR3 contains 19 residues. The V gene's germline CDR1 is DFQATT and CDR2 SNEGSKA (reference sequence). CDR3 residues: CSARDQGGEGGQSYNEQFF.

The chain is built from TRBV5-1 and TRBJ1-6. This CDR3 has 15 residues. The V gene's germline CDR1 is SGHRS and CDR2 YFSETQ. CDR3 loop: CASSLSNNYNSPLHF.

The chain combines TRBV27 with TRBJ2-5; with no DNA, the TCRdb D assignment of TRBD1 cannot be verified. Germline assignment: CDR1 MNHEY and CDR2 SMNVEV (reference sequence). The CDR3 has 14 amino acids. The chain's CDR3 is CASSRDPLQETQYF.

This chain links TRBV6-5 with TRBJ2-1; no DNA is available, so the TRBD2 call from TCRdb remains unchecked. This CDR3 is built from 16 residues. Germline CDR1 MNHEY, CDR2 SVGAGI. CDR3 sequence: CASSRPLAGGYNEQFF.

The chain combines TRBV3-1 with TRBJ2-1; as DNA is missing, the TRBD2 call by TCRdb cannot be tested. This CDR3 has 15 amino acids. Germline loops: CDR1 LGHDT, CDR2 YNNKEL (reference sequence). CDR3 in amino acids: CASSREGSSYNEQFF.

V and J are TRBV7-3 and TRBJ2-2; the TRBD2 assignment by TCRdb is unverifiable without DNA. This CDR3 has 16 residues. CDR1 SGHTA and CDR2 FQGTGA come from the germline V gene. The CDR3: CASSFSPGPDTGELFF.

The CDR3 spells CASSVATGLAGDEQYF. The chain couples TRBV9 to TRBJ2-7; TCRdb designates TRBD2, a call that cannot be tested without DNA. The CDR3 is made up of 16 amino acids. Germline V gene data show CDR1 as SGDLS and CDR2 as YYNGEE.

The V gene is TRBV27, the J gene TRBJ2-7. The CDR3 covers 12 residues. CDR1 and CDR2 from the germline V gene are MNHEY and SMNVEV (reference sequence). CDR3 residues: CASSPTYNEQYF.

This sequence joins TRBV24-1 and TRBJ2-2; TCRdb's D call, TRBD2, is unchecked because there is no DNA. Germline V lookup: CDR1 KGHDR, CDR2 SFDVKD. The CDR3 sequence is 16 residues long. This chain's CDR3 is CATSDLRNSGTGELFF.

The chain couples TRBV5-1 to TRBJ1-1; TCRdb proposes TRBD1, but this gene call is untestable without DNA. The CDR3 is made up of 14 amino acids. CDR1 is SGHRS and CDR2 is YFSETQ in the germline V gene. CDR3 in amino acids: CASSTQGSATEAFF.

The J gene is TRBJ1-5, the V gene TRBV28. The V gene's germline CDR1 is MDHEN and CDR2 SYDVKM. The CDR3 spans 15 residues. CDR3 region: CASSFNTVTNQPQHF.

The chain recombines TRBV6-1 with TRBJ1-2; TCRdb indicates TRBD1, and absent DNA this call remains unverified. Germline V gene sequence: CDR1 MNHNS, CDR2 SASEGT. The CDR3 covers 16 residues. The chain's CDR3 is CASRRGQGAGAYGYTF.

The rearrangement links TRBV28 to TRBJ2-7. The CDR3 spans 11 residues. Looked up from germline, CDR1 is MDHEN and CDR2 is SYDVKM. CDR3 loop: CASREVGEQYF.

The chain employs TRBV29-1 and TRBJ1-2; without DNA, the TCRdb call of TRBD1 cannot be checked. CDR3 length equals 13 residues. Per germline, CDR1 SQVTM and CDR2 ANQGSEA. CDR3 region: CSVEETGISGYTF.

The chain uses TRBV14 and TRBJ2-1. The CDR3 totals 17 residues. Germline values: CDR1 SGHDN, CDR2 FVKESK. CDR3 residues: CASSQDMFRSSYNEQFF.

The chain uses TRBV28 and TRBJ1-2. Germline lookup yields CDR1 MDHEN and CDR2 SYDVKM. The CDR3 is 13 residues long. CDR3 sequence reads: CASSQQANYGYTF.

V and J are TRBV5-6 and TRBJ2-2. Germline V gene sequence: CDR1 SGHDT, CDR2 YYEEEE. The CDR3 runs 13 residues. The CDR3 spells CASSLALSGEPFF.

This chain links TRBV5-1 with TRBJ2-7; with no DNA, the TCRdb D assignment of TRBD2 cannot be verified. Germline CDR1 SGHRS, CDR2 YFSETQ. This CDR3 has 13 residues. The CDR3 spells CASRLAGVYEQYF.

The V call is TRBV29-1, the J call TRBJ2-3; TCRdb outputs TRBD1, but without DNA this stays unchecked. The CDR3 is made up of 15 amino acids. CDR1 is SQVTM and CDR2 is ANQGSEA in the germline V gene. The CDR3 region is CSAVPWRASTDTQYF.

The J gene is TRBJ2-2, the V gene TRBV27; TCRdb's assignment of TRBD2 cannot be checked, as there is no DNA. The germline CDR1 and CDR2 sequences are MNHEY and SMNVEV (reference sequence). The CDR3 covers 17 residues. CDR3 amino acids: CASSLASGRANTGELFF.

The CDR3 loop reads CSARAGTSTGELFF. The chain carries TRBV20-1 and TRBJ2-2; TCRdb's D call, TRBD2, is unchecked because there is no DNA. From germline, CDR1 is DFQATT and CDR2 SNEGSKA (reference sequence). This CDR3 contains 14 residues.

J is TRBJ2-1 and V is TRBV10-3; TCRdb selects TRBD1, and the lack of DNA leaves this call unchecked. CDR1 ENHRY and CDR2 SYGVKD come from the germline V gene. The CDR3 is made up of 11 amino acids. CDR3 region: CAISGGGEQFF.